The 9 T cell receptor beta chains below come from one sample, sequenced in a study of shared clonotypes between healthy human individuals. Sequenced by immunoSEQ multiplex PCR; TCRdb stores in-frame clones only, minus some. The table records over a million clones, around 82% of them present only once. Sequencing was carried out using memory CD4+ T cells from PBMCs. Noted subset: CD45RA-negative fraction. These receptor sequences come from a young man in good health. Some clones in this sample may be carry-over from other donors' samples.

This chain links TRBV7-2 with TRBJ1-5, with 7 bases matching TRBD1. The CDR3 consists of 15 residues. Germline assignment: CDR1 SGHTA and CDR2 FQGNSA. J was trimmed by 7 bases and V by 1 base; bases with no gene match: 7. CDR3 sequence (DNA): TGTGCCAGCAGCTTAGAGGCCAGGGGGGGCCAGCCCCAGCATTTT. It translates to CASSLEARGGQPQHF.

This rearrangement joins TRBV9 to TRBJ1-3, with D hard to call. This CDR3 contains 16 residues. Germline V gene data show CDR1 as SGDLS and CDR2 as YYNGEE. Trimming cost V 1 base and J 2 bases, with 13 bases left between them. CDR3 loop: CASSVFSGEAGNTIYF. CDR3 coding DNA: TGTGCCAGCAGCGTATTCTCCGGGGAGGCTGGAAACACCATATATTTT.

V and J are TRBV9 and TRBJ2-5; the D gene is possibly TRBD2 (7 bases). The CDR3 has 13 amino acids. V lost 7 bases, J lost 3 bases, and 13 bases lay in between. Germline values: CDR1 SGDLS, CDR2 YYNGEE. The CDR3 region has the DNA TGTGCCAGCTCCCGGGGGGCAGAAGAGACCCAGTACTTC. Its translation: CASSRGAEETQYF.

The table lists this clone with a few counts. V is TRBV7-9 and J is TRBJ1-4, with 7 bases matching TRBD1. The CDR3 totals 15 residues. After removal of 6 bases from V and 0 bases from J, the junction contained 4 bases not matched to a gene. CDR1 SEHNR and CDR2 FQNEAQ come from the germline V gene (reference sequence). The CDR3 DNA is TGTGCCAGCAGTTCCGGACAGGCAACTAATGAAAAACTGTTTTTT. Encoded protein: CASSSGQATNEKLFF.

For the CDR3, the DNA is TGTGCCAGCATGAAAGCGGCTGCCTACAATGAGCAGTTCTTC. As protein: CASMKAAAYNEQFF. The J gene is TRBJ2-1, the V gene TRBV2; the D gene is possibly TRBD2 (5 bases). V gave up 7 bases and J gave up 2 bases, with 12 bases separating them. The CDR3 length is 14 residues. Germline lookup yields CDR1 SNHLY and CDR2 FYNNEI.

The chain combines TRBV15 with TRBJ1-1; D gene ambiguous. This CDR3 comprises 15 residues. Germline V gives CDR1 LNHNV, CDR2 YYDKDF (reference sequence). The germline V and J ends were trimmed by 3 bases and 3 bases, with 14 bases remaining between them. In DNA form, the CDR3 reads TGTGCCACCAGCAGTTTTGACGGACGGTACACTGAAGCTTTCTTT. This encodes CATSSFDGRYTEAFF.

This sequence joins TRBV28 and TRBJ2-7; D ambiguous. From germline, CDR1 is MDHEN and CDR2 SYDVKM. This CDR3 is built from 13 residues. The germline V and J ends were trimmed by 7 bases and 0 bases, with 10 bases remaining between them. The CDR3 sequence is CASNVESSYEQYF. In DNA, the CDR3 is TGTGCCAGCAACGTGGAGAGCTCCTACGAGCAGTACTTC. Complete variable domain (other parts from reference TRBV28 and TRBJ2-7): DVKVTQSSRYLVKRTGEKVFLECVQDMDHENMFWYRQDPGLGLRLIYFSYDVKMKEKGDIPEGYSVSREKKERFSLILESASTNQTSMYLCASNVESSYEQYFGPGTRLTVT.

The V call is TRBV5-1, the J call TRBJ1-3; a possible D gene is TRBD1 (5 bases). V was pared by 7 bases and J by 1 base, with 15 bases between. Germline CDR1 and CDR2: SGHRS and YFSETQ. There are 15 residues in the CDR3. In DNA, the CDR3 is TGCGCCAGCCAAAGTGGGACCCCTTCTGGAAACACCATATATTTT. It codes for CASQSGTPSGNTIYF.

The V call is TRBV9, the J call TRBJ2-7; 8 bases line up with TRBD1. The CDR3 has 14 amino acids. Per the germline V gene, CDR1 is SGDLS and CDR2 is YYNGEE. Trimming at V came to 0 bases and at J to 7 bases, leaving 6 bases not matched to a gene. The CDR3 bases are TGTGCCAGCAGCGTAGAAAGACAGGGGTGGGAGCAGTACTTC. Translation: CASSVERQGWEQYF.